The clone carrying this T cell receptor (beta chain) was found a few times. As yet, its antigen is unknown. These data are taken from a study of CD8 T cells in ankylosing spondylitis. One entry per CDR3 protein, called by TCRdb with MiXCR from the 5' RACE reads. The data contain 150,000 to 200,000 distinct CDR3 sequences, roughly 34% of them singletons. Study observations and caveats: Disease-linked clones were CD8+ and relatively rare in peripheral blood. In ankylosing spondylitis patients, matched synovial fluid reportedly showed significant enrichment of disease-linked clones.

The sequencing sample was made of synovial fluid, either unsorted or a sorted T cell fraction (not recorded which). The TCR originated in a male donor with ankylosing spondylitis.

This CDR3 reads CASRQDLTTGELFF. CDR3 DNA: TGCGCCAGCAGACAGGACTTAACCACCGGGGAGCTGTTTTTT. The rearrangement links TRBV5-1 to TRBJ2-2, with D tentatively TRBD1 or TRBD2 (5 bases each). Trimming left V 5 bases short and J 4 bases short, with 12 bases between. Germline V gene data show CDR1 as SGHRS and CDR2 as YFSETQ. The CDR3 is made up of 14 amino acids.